This is a list of T cell receptor beta chains from one sample in a study of CD4 T cells in relation to SARS-CoV-2 and coronaviruses. TCRdb's table, derived via immunoSEQ multiplex PCR, lists solely in-frame clones and lacks some. The sample lists about 21,000 clones; 60% to 85% were seen once. Their specific antigens are unknown. The specimen was CD4+ T cells from PBMCs, cultured in vitro. The source of these receptors is a human donor in good health. The CDR3 runs from the conserved cysteine through the conserved F or W. D genes are given only for firm matches. Some rows have no size entry. The others give once, few or many, or a class for an expanded clone.

d_gene: TRBD2
v_gene: TRBV2
j_gene: TRBJ2-1
abundance: -
CDR3aa: CASLAAGAEEQFF
CDR3nt: TGTGCCAGCTTAGCAGCGGGAGCAGAGGAGCAGTTCTTC

d_gene: TRBD1
v_gene: TRBV9
j_gene: TRBJ1-2
abundance: -
CDR3aa: CASSDRGADYGYTF
CDR3nt: TGTGCCAGCAGCGACAGGGGTGCGGACTATGGCTACACCTTC

d_gene: -
v_gene: TRBV11-2
j_gene: TRBJ2-7
abundance: -
CDR3aa: CASTLAYEQYF
CDR3nt: TGTGCCAGCACCTTAGCCTACGAGCAGTACTTC

d_gene: -
v_gene: TRBV5-1
j_gene: TRBJ1-1
abundance: few
CDR3aa: CASSLEDSGDTEAFF
CDR3nt: TGCGCCAGCAGCTTGGAGGACAGTGGGGACACTGAAGCTTTCTTT

d_gene: -
v_gene: TRBV18
j_gene: TRBJ2-5
abundance: -
CDR3aa: CASSPNRGTQETQYF
CDR3nt: TGTGCCAGCTCACCCAACCGGGGGACTCAAGAGACCCAGTACTTC

d_gene: -
v_gene: TRBV27
j_gene: TRBJ2-1
abundance: -
CDR3aa: CASSPFAIPGNNEQFF
CDR3nt: TGTGCCAGCAGTCCGTTCGCAATCCCAGGCAACAATGAGCAGTTCTTC

d_gene: TRBD1
v_gene: TRBV30
j_gene: TRBJ1-6
abundance: few
CDR3aa: CAWGQGGSPLHF
CDR3nt: TGTGCCTGGGGACAGGGAGGTTCACCCCTCCACTTT

d_gene: -
v_gene: TRBV5-5
j_gene: TRBJ2-7
abundance: -
CDR3aa: CASSLTDMEQYF
CDR3nt: TGTGCCAGCAGCTTGACGGACATGGAGCAGTACTTC

d_gene: -
v_gene: TRBV11-2
j_gene: TRBJ1-6
abundance: -
CDR3aa: CASSLYRDYGSPLHF
CDR3nt: TGTGCCAGCAGCTTGTACAGGGATTACGGCTCACCCCTCCACTTT

d_gene: TRBD2
v_gene: TRBV5-6
j_gene: TRBJ2-2
abundance: once
CDR3aa: CASSLFGLALFF
CDR3nt: TGTGCCAGCAGCTTGTTCGGACTAGCGCTGTTTTTT

d_gene: -
v_gene: TRBV29-1
j_gene: TRBJ2-1
abundance: -
CDR3aa: CSVSGRLRRDEQFF
CDR3nt: TGCAGCGTTTCCGGCCGCCTCCGGAGGGATGAGCAGTTCTTC

d_gene: TRBD2
v_gene: TRBV13
j_gene: TRBJ2-2
abundance: -
CDR3aa: CASSPTPSGNTGELFF
CDR3nt: TGTGCCAGCAGCCCAACCCCTAGCGGAAACACCGGGGAGCTGTTTTTT

d_gene: -
v_gene: TRBV5-6
j_gene: TRBJ1-2
abundance: -
CDR3aa: CASSTGTWAHNYGYTF
CDR3nt: TGTGCCAGCAGCACAGGGACGTGGGCCCATAACTATGGCTACACCTTC

d_gene: -
v_gene: TRBV27
j_gene: TRBJ2-7
abundance: once
CDR3aa: CASSTGRGIYEQYF
CDR3nt: TGTGCCAGCAGCACGGGGCGGGGAATCTACGAGCAGTACTTC

d_gene: TRBD1
v_gene: TRBV2
j_gene: TRBJ1-1
abundance: few
CDR3aa: CATNTGTGNTEAFF
CDR3nt: TGTGCCACAAACACCGGGACAGGGAACACTGAAGCTTTCTTT